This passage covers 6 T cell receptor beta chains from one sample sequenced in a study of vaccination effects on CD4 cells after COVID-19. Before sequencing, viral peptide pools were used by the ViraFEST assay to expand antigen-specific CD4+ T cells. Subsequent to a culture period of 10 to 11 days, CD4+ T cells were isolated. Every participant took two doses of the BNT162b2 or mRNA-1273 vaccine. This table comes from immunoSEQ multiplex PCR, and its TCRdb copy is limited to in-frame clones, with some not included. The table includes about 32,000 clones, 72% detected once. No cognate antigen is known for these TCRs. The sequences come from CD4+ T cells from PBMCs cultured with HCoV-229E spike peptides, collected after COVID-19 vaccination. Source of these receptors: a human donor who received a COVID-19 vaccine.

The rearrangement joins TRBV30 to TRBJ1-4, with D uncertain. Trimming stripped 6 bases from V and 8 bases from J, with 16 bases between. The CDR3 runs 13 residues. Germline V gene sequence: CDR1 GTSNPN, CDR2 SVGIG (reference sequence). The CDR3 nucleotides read TGTGCCTGTTCCGCGGGTGGGCGGGAAAAACTGTTTTTT. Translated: CACSAGGREKLFF.

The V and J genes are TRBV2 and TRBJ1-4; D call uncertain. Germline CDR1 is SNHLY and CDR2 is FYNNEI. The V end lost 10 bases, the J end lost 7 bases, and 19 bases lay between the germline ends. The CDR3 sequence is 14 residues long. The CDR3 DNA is TGTGCCACCCAAGGTATAGCAATGGGTGAAAAACTGTTTTTT. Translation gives CATQGIAMGEKLFF. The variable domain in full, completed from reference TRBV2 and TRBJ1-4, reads EPEVTQTPSHQVTQMGQEVILRCVPISNHLYFYWYRQILGQKVEFLVSFYNNEISEKSEIFDDQFSVERPDGSNFTLKIRSTKLEDSAMYFCATQGIAMGEKLFFGSGTQLSVL.

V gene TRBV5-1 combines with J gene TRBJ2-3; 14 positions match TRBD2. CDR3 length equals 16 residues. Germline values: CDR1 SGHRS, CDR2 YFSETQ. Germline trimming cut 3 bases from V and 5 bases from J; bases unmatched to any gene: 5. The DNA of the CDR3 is TGCGCCAGCAGCTCACGAGGACTAGCGGGAGGAGATACGCAGTATTTT. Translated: CASSSRGLAGGDTQYF.

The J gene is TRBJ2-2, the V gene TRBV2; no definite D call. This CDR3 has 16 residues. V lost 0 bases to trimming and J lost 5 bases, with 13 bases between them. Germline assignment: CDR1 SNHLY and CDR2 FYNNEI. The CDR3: CASSEALASVTGELFF. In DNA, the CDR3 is TGTGCCAGCAGTGAAGCGCTGGCTAGTGTTACCGGGGAGCTGTTTTTT.

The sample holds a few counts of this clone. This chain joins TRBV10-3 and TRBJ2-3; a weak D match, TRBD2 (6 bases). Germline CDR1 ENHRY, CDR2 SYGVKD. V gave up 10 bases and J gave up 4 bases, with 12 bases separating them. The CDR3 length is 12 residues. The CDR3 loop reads CASGTGADTQYF. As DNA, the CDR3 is TGTGCCAGCGGGACGGGAGCAGATACGCAGTATTTT.

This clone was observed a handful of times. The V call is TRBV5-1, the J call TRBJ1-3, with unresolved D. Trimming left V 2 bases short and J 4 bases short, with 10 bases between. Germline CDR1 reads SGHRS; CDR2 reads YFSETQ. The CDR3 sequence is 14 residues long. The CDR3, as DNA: TGCGCCAGCAGCTTAGGGCAAAAAGGAAACACCATATATTTT. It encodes CASSLGQKGNTIYF.